A selection of T cell receptor beta chains follows, all from one sample in a study of T cells after yellow fever vaccination. From the 5' RACE reads, TCRdb called clonotypes with MiXCR, one entry per CDR3 protein. Of about 73,000 distinct CDR3 sequences in the sample, about 7.7% were seen once. Sequencing used CD8+ T cells sorted from PBMCs, obtained on the day of the yellow fever booster vaccination. The receptors shown here come from a man younger than 45 who received the YFV17D yellow fever vaccine. The CDR3 runs from the conserved cysteine through the conserved F or W. Each record gives: J gene, D gene, V gene, clone size, CDR3 DNA, CDR3 protein. A D gene is named only where the DNA matches it firmly. Size tells how often a clone was seen (once, few, many) or the class of an expanded clone, and some rows leave it out.

j_call: TRBJ2-7
d_call: .
v_call: TRBV7-2
clone_size: few
cdr3_nt: TGTGCCAGCAGCTTAGTCCCAGGGAGCGAATACGAGCAGTACTTC
cdr3_aa: CASSLVPGSEYEQYF

j_call: TRBJ2-7
d_call: TRBD2
v_call: TRBV7-6
clone_size: .
cdr3_nt: TGTGCCAGTAAGAGAGCGGGATCCTACGAGCAGTACTTC
cdr3_aa: CASKRAGSYEQYF

j_call: TRBJ2-7
d_call: .
v_call: TRBV7-6
clone_size: few
cdr3_nt: TGTGCCAGCAGCTCAGGCCCCGAGCAGTACTTC
cdr3_aa: CASSSGPEQYF

j_call: TRBJ2-7
d_call: TRBD1
v_call: TRBV7-2
clone_size: many
cdr3_nt: TGTGCCAGCAGCCCCCCTGGGACAGGCTACGAGCAGTACTTC
cdr3_aa: CASSPPGTGYEQYF

j_call: TRBJ2-7
d_call: .
v_call: TRBV7-9
clone_size: .
cdr3_nt: TGTGCCAGCAGCTCCGACGTGGGGTCCTACGAGCAGTACTTC
cdr3_aa: CASSSDVGSYEQYF

j_call: TRBJ2-5
d_call: .
v_call: TRBV20-1
clone_size: .
cdr3_nt: TGCAGTGCTAGGACGGACGAGGGGCTAGCCGGTGAGACCCAGTACTTC
cdr3_aa: CSARTDEGLAGETQYF

j_call: TRBJ2-7
d_call: .
v_call: TRBV7-9
clone_size: medium-sized
cdr3_nt: TGTGCCAGCAGCCAAGGGACCAACTACGAGCAGTACTTC
cdr3_aa: CASSQGTNYEQYF

j_call: TRBJ2-6
d_call: .
v_call: TRBV4-2
clone_size: few
cdr3_nt: TGTGCCAGCAGCCCCGCCTCTGGGGCCAACGTCCTGACTTTC
cdr3_aa: CASSPASGANVLTF

j_call: TRBJ2-1
d_call: .
v_call: TRBV6-5
clone_size: many
cdr3_nt: TGTGCCAGCAGTTACTCGGACAGCTACAATGAGCAGTTCTTC
cdr3_aa: CASSYSDSYNEQFF

j_call: TRBJ2-1
d_call: .
v_call: TRBV7-9
clone_size: few
cdr3_nt: TGTGCCAGCAGCTTTCTGTTCGGTGAGCAGTTCTTC
cdr3_aa: CASSFLFGEQFF

j_call: TRBJ2-3
d_call: .
v_call: TRBV21-1
clone_size: .
cdr3_nt: TGTGCCAGCAGCAGAGTCCTCCGTCAGGACAGGGGGCCTCCAGATACGCAGTATTTT
cdr3_aa: CASSRVLRQDRGPPDTQYF

j_call: TRBJ2-7
d_call: .
v_call: TRBV9
clone_size: .
cdr3_nt: TGTGCCAGCGCTTGGGGGCAAGGGAACGAGCAGTACTTC
cdr3_aa: CASAWGQGNEQYF

j_call: TRBJ1-1
d_call: TRBD1
v_call: TRBV27
clone_size: .
cdr3_nt: TGTGCCAGCAGTCACGGGACAGGGGCTTCGCAAGCTTTCTTT
cdr3_aa: CASSHGTGASQAFF

j_call: TRBJ1-5
d_call: .
v_call: TRBV6-2/TRBV6-3
clone_size: few
cdr3_nt: TGTGCCAGCAGTTACGGGGAGGGCCATCAGCCCCAGCATTTT
cdr3_aa: CASSYGEGHQPQHF

j_call: TRBJ1-1
d_call: .
v_call: TRBV6-5
clone_size: .
cdr3_nt: TGTGCCAGCAGGTACAGAGACACTGAAGCTTTCTTT
cdr3_aa: CASRYRDTEAFF

j_call: TRBJ2-3
d_call: TRBD2
v_call: TRBV5-1
clone_size: .
cdr3_nt: TGCGCCAGCAGACCACTAGCGGGAGGGAGCACAGATACGCAGTATTTT
cdr3_aa: CASRPLAGGSTDTQYF

j_call: TRBJ2-7
d_call: TRBD2
v_call: TRBV23-1
clone_size: few
cdr3_nt: TGCGCCAGCAGTCAATCTGGGGGGAGGGTGTGGGAGCAGTACTTC
cdr3_aa: CASSQSGGRVWEQYF

j_call: TRBJ2-3
d_call: .
v_call: TRBV11-1
clone_size: few
cdr3_nt: TGTGCCAGCAGCTTAGTTATGGAGGAGGCGGCAAGAACAGATACGCAGTATTTT
cdr3_aa: CASSLVMEEAARTDTQYF

j_call: TRBJ2-7
d_call: .
v_call: TRBV6-2/TRBV6-3
clone_size: few
cdr3_nt: TGTGCCAGCAGTTACGCGGGGAGCTCCTACGAGCAGTACTTC
cdr3_aa: CASSYAGSSYEQYF

j_call: TRBJ2-3
d_call: TRBD2
v_call: TRBV20-1
clone_size: few
cdr3_nt: TGCAGTGCTATGGGACTAGCGAGGACAGATACGCAGTATTTT
cdr3_aa: CSAMGLARTDTQYF

j_call: TRBJ2-2
d_call: TRBD2
v_call: TRBV7-6
clone_size: few
cdr3_nt: TGTGCCAGCAGCCCCCCCGAGCGGGAGTACACCGGGGAGCTGTTTTTT
cdr3_aa: CASSPPEREYTGELFF

j_call: TRBJ2-7
d_call: .
v_call: TRBV21-1
clone_size: .
cdr3_nt: TGTGCCAGCAGCCCGCGACAGGGGCTCGACGAGCAGTACTTC
cdr3_aa: CASSPRQGLDEQYF

j_call: TRBJ2-3
d_call: .
v_call: TRBV7-3
clone_size: .
cdr3_nt: TGTGCCAGCAGCTTGGAGAGCACAGATACGCAGTATTTT
cdr3_aa: CASSLESTDTQYF

j_call: TRBJ2-1
d_call: .
v_call: TRBV12-3/TRBV12-4
clone_size: .
cdr3_nt: TGTGCCAGCAACCCCGCGGGCCCCTACAATGAGCAGTTCTTC
cdr3_aa: CASNPAGPYNEQFF

j_call: TRBJ2-5
d_call: TRBD1
v_call: TRBV12-3/TRBV12-4
clone_size: many
cdr3_nt: TGTGCCAGCAGTCGCACCGGGACAGCGCAGGAGACCCAGTACTTC
cdr3_aa: CASSRTGTAQETQYF

j_call: TRBJ2-7
d_call: .
v_call: TRBV4-2
clone_size: .
cdr3_nt: TGTGCCAGCAGCCAAGAGTTCGTCTACGAGCAGTACTTC
cdr3_aa: CASSQEFVYEQYF

j_call: TRBJ2-1
d_call: TRBD1
v_call: TRBV5-1
clone_size: few
cdr3_nt: TGCGCCAGCAGCTCACGACAGGGGGGCTACAATGAGCAGTTCTTC
cdr3_aa: CASSSRQGGYNEQFF

j_call: TRBJ2-1
d_call: TRBD2
v_call: TRBV6-5
clone_size: many
cdr3_nt: TGTGCCAGCAGCTTAGCGGGACCCTACAATGAGCAGTTCTTC
cdr3_aa: CASSLAGPYNEQFF

j_call: TRBJ2-7
d_call: .
v_call: TRBV12-3/TRBV12-4
clone_size: few
cdr3_nt: TGTGCCAGCAGTTTGGGGGTTTTTGACGAGCAGTACTTC
cdr3_aa: CASSLGVFDEQYF

j_call: TRBJ2-7
d_call: TRBD2
v_call: TRBV19
clone_size: .
cdr3_nt: TGTGCCAGTAGTCCGACTAGCGGGAGCGGCGAGCAGTACTTC
cdr3_aa: CASSPTSGSGEQYF

j_call: TRBJ1-2
d_call: TRBD1
v_call: TRBV9
clone_size: many
cdr3_nt: TGTGCCAGCAGCGCCTGGGACAGGGATAACTATGGCTACACCTTC
cdr3_aa: CASSAWDRDNYGYTF

j_call: TRBJ2-7
d_call: .
v_call: TRBV19
clone_size: .
cdr3_nt: TGTGCCAGCGCTCCAGGGGTTTCCTACGAGCAGTACTTC
cdr3_aa: CASAPGVSYEQYF

j_call: TRBJ1-2
d_call: .
v_call: TRBV7-8
clone_size: .
cdr3_nt: TGTGCCAGCAGCTTAGCGCGAAATGGGCACGAATATGGCTACACCTTC
cdr3_aa: CASSLARNGHEYGYTF

j_call: TRBJ2-5
d_call: .
v_call: TRBV28
clone_size: many
cdr3_nt: TGTGCCAGCAGGGTATCCGGGACACAGTACTTC
cdr3_aa: CASRVSGTQYF

j_call: TRBJ2-3
d_call: TRBD2
v_call: TRBV11-3
clone_size: many
cdr3_nt: TGTGCCAGCAGCGTCCTAGCGGGAGAGGGGACAGATACGCAGTATTTT
cdr3_aa: CASSVLAGEGTDTQYF

j_call: TRBJ2-1
d_call: TRBD2
v_call: TRBV7-6
clone_size: .
cdr3_nt: TGTGCCAGCAGCTTAGACACTCCGGGACTAGTCTTACCTGAGCAGTTCTTC
cdr3_aa: CASSLDTPGLVLPEQFF

j_call: TRBJ2-1
d_call: .
v_call: TRBV4-1
clone_size: .
cdr3_nt: TGCGCCAGCAGCCAAGGGCTAGTTGGCAATGAGCAGTTCTTC
cdr3_aa: CASSQGLVGNEQFF

j_call: TRBJ1-5
d_call: .
v_call: TRBV5-6
clone_size: many
cdr3_nt: TGTGCCAGCCATAGATGGGGGGGGATACGTCAGCCCCAGCATTTT
cdr3_aa: CASHRWGGIRQPQHF

j_call: TRBJ2-1
d_call: TRBD2
v_call: TRBV20-1
clone_size: .
cdr3_nt: TGCAGTGCTAGAGATTCCGCTAGCGGGAAAACAAGCTCCTACAATGAGCAGTTCTTC
cdr3_aa: CSARDSASGKTSSYNEQFF

j_call: TRBJ1-3
d_call: .
v_call: TRBV29-1
clone_size: few
cdr3_nt: TGCAGCGTAGAGGGGACAGGAAACACCATATATTTT
cdr3_aa: CSVEGTGNTIYF